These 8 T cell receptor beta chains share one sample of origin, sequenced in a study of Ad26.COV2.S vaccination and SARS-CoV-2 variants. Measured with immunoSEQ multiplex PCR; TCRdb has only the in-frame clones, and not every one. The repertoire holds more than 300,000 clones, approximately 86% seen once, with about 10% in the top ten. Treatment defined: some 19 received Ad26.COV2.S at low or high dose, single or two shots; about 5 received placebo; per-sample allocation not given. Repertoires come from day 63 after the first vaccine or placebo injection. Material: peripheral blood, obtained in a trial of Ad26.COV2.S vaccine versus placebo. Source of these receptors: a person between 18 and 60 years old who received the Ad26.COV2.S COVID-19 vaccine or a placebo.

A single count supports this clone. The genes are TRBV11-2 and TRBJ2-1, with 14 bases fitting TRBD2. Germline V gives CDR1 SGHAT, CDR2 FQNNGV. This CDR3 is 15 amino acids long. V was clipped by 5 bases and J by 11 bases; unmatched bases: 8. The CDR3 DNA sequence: TGTGCCAGCAGCACCGGGACTAGCGGGAGCGGGAAGCAGTTCTTC. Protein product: CASSTGTSGSGKQFF.

CDR3 bases: TGTGCCAGCAGCCCTACGACTAGCGCTGACTACGAGCAGTACTTC. Its translation is CASSPTTSADYEQYF. The chain recombines TRBV4-2 with TRBJ2-7; TRBD2 agrees at 8 bases. Germline-derived CDR1 and CDR2 are LGHNA and YNFKEQ. CDR3 length: 15 amino acids. The trim removed 4 bases at V and 3 bases at J, leaving 8 bases unmatched.

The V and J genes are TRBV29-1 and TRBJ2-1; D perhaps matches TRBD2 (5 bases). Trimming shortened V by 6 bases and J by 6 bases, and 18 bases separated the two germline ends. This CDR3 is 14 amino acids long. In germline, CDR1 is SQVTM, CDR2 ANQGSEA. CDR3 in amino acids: CSVTRARVGNEQFF. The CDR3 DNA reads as TGCAGCGTGACCCGGGCGCGGGTGGGCAATGAGCAGTTCTTC.

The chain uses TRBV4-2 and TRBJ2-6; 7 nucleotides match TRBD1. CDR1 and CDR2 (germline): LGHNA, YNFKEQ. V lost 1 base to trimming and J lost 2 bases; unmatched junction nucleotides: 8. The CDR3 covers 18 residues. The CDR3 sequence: CASSQADRAMAGANVLTF. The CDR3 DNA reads TGTGCCAGCAGCCAAGCCGACAGGGCGATGGCTGGGGCCAACGTCCTGACTTTC.

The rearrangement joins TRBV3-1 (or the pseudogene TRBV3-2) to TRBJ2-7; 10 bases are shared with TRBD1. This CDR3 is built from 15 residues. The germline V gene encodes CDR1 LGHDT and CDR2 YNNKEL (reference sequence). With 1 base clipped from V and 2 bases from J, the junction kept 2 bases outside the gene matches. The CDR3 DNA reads TGTGCCAGCAGCCAAGCCGGGACAGGGGCCTACGAGCAGTACTTC. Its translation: CASSQAGTGAYEQYF.

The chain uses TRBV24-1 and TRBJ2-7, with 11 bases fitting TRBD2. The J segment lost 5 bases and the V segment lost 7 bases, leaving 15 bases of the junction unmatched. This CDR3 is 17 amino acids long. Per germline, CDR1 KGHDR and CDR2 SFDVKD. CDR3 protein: CATSEAGLAGGFHEQYF. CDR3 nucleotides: TGTGCCACCAGCGAAGCGGGCCTAGCGGGAGGTTTCCACGAGCAGTACTTC.

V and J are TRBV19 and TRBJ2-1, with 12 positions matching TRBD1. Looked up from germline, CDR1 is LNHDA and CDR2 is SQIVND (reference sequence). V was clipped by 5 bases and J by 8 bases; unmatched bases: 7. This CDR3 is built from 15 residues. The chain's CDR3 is CASSVPGQGAYEQFF. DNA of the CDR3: TGTGCCAGTAGTGTTCCGGGACAGGGGGCGTATGAGCAGTTCTTC.

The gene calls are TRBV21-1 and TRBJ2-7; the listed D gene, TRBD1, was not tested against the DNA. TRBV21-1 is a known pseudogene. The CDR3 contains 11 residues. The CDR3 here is CASTQIRQQYF. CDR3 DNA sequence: TGTGCCAGCACACAGATCAGGCAGCAGTACTTC.